This TCR beta chain was captured in a study of cytomegalovirus exposure and HLA in healthy donors. Study-level information: A prior study identified 117 million unique TCR beta sequences from about 179 million T cells. Unique TCRs from HLA-typed donors, 85 million to 100 million of them, were held in an early data release. Study-level findings and limits: Association of a missense DCLRE1C variant with TCR beta V- and J-gene trimming was reported in a later analysis.

The PCR was carried out with 60 Vbeta primers and 13 Jbeta primers. The assay was immunoSEQ multiplex PCR, and TCRdb's table has in-frame clones only and misses some. The table lists 80,000 to 100,000 clones, under 80% of them singletons. Turning to this clone: Its antigen is not known.

Trimming removed 0 bases from V and 6 bases from J, with 8 bases in between. This CDR3 is built from 14 residues. CDR1 MNHNS and CDR2 SASEGT come from the germline V gene. Sequencing was done on a sample of PBMCs. V and J are TRBV6-1 and TRBJ2-2; D is undetermined. The origin of this receptor is a man aged 25 to 40 in good health and CMV-seropositive. This CDR3 reads CASSEARSAGELFF. The CDR3 region has the DNA TGTGCCAGCAGTGAAGCGCGATCGGCCGGGGAGCTGTTTTTT.